This is a list of T cell receptor beta chains from one sample in a study of blood T cell repertoires in COVID-19. The protocol was immunoSEQ multiplex PCR, while the TCRdb copy is restricted to in-frame clones and leaves out a portion. The sample carries approximately 440,000 clones, 90% recorded once. The sample comprised PBMCs or T cells enriched from blood (not recorded which). Receptors were obtained from a man aged 18 to 30 who had recovered from COVID-19. CDR3s include the opening cysteine and the closing phenylalanine or tryptophan. Fields, in order: J gene, V gene, clone size, CDR3 length, D gene, CDR3 DNA, CDR3 protein. D genes are given only for firm matches. Not all rows give a size; the values are once, few, many and, for expanded clones, a class.

j_gene: TRBJ1-5
v_gene: TRBV4-1
abundance: .
len: 17
d_gene: TRBD1
CDR3nt: TGCGCCAGCAGCCAAGGCCTACAGGGGGGCCGCAATCAGCCCCAGCATTTT
CDR3aa: CASSQGLQGGRNQPQHF

j_gene: TRBJ1-4
v_gene: TRBV4-1
abundance: .
len: 15
d_gene: TRBD1
CDR3nt: TGCGCCAGCAGCCAAGGACAGGGGAGCAATGAAAAACTGTTTTTT
CDR3aa: CASSQGQGSNEKLFF

j_gene: TRBJ1-3
v_gene: TRBV11-2
abundance: .
len: 16
d_gene: .
CDR3nt: TGTGCCAGCAACTACGGGGAGCGCCGCTCTGGAAACACCATATATTTT
CDR3aa: CASNYGERRSGNTIYF

j_gene: TRBJ2-1
v_gene: TRBV4-1
abundance: .
len: 16
d_gene: TRBD2
CDR3nt: TGCGCCAGCAGCCAAGATCGGGGACTCGGGAGGAATGAGCAGTTCTTC
CDR3aa: CASSQDRGLGRNEQFF

j_gene: TRBJ1-4
v_gene: TRBV7-2
abundance: .
len: 12
d_gene: .
CDR3nt: TGTGCCAGCACCCCCGGGGGGGAAAAACTGTTTTTT
CDR3aa: CASTPGGEKLFF

j_gene: TRBJ1-4
v_gene: TRBV9
abundance: once
len: 15
d_gene: .
CDR3nt: TGTGCCAGCAGCGTAGGCGGCAGGGTTGGCGAAAAACTGTTTTTT
CDR3aa: CASSVGGRVGEKLFF

j_gene: TRBJ1-1
v_gene: TRBV10-3
abundance: .
len: 12
d_gene: .
CDR3nt: TGTGCCATCAGTTATAAAGCGGATGAAGCTTTCTTT
CDR3aa: CAISYKADEAFF

j_gene: TRBJ1-1
v_gene: TRBV2
abundance: .
len: 15
d_gene: TRBD1
CDR3nt: TGTGCCAGCAGCCGGGAGGGGGCGAAGAACACTGAAGCTTTCTTT
CDR3aa: CASSREGAKNTEAFF

j_gene: TRBJ2-7
v_gene: TRBV28
abundance: .
len: 14
d_gene: .
CDR3nt: TGTGCCAGTTCCGTTGGGGGGACCACCTTTGCGCAGTACTTC
CDR3aa: CASSVGGTTFAQYF

j_gene: TRBJ1-1
v_gene: TRBV11-2
abundance: .
len: 13
d_gene: .
CDR3nt: TGTGCCAGCAGCTTAGATTTGGACAATGAAGCTTTCTTT
CDR3aa: CASSLDLDNEAFF

j_gene: TRBJ1-2
v_gene: TRBV5-8
abundance: .
len: 15
d_gene: TRBD1
CDR3nt: TGTGCCAGCAGCTTGGTGGACAGGGGCCACTATGGCTACACCTTC
CDR3aa: CASSLVDRGHYGYTF

j_gene: TRBJ1-2
v_gene: TRBV3-1/TRBV3-2
abundance: .
len: 14
d_gene: TRBD1
CDR3nt: TGTGCCAGCAGCCAATTGACAGGGGACTATGGCTACACCTTC
CDR3aa: CASSQLTGDYGYTF

j_gene: TRBJ1-1
v_gene: TRBV3-1/TRBV3-2
abundance: .
len: 14
d_gene: .
CDR3nt: TGTGCCAGCAGCAAGGGCAGGGGCAGCACTGAAGCTTTCTTT
CDR3aa: CASSKGRGSTEAFF

j_gene: TRBJ1-1
v_gene: TRBV19
abundance: .
len: 16
d_gene: .
CDR3nt: TGTGCCAGTAGTATACAGGTCGGACAGACGAACACTGAAGCTTTCTTT
CDR3aa: CASSIQVGQTNTEAFF

j_gene: TRBJ2-1
v_gene: TRBV12-3/TRBV12-4
abundance: .
len: 12
d_gene: .
CDR3nt: TGTGCCAGCAGTCGCGGGGGCGATGAGCAGTTCTTC
CDR3aa: CASSRGGDEQFF

j_gene: TRBJ2-3
v_gene: TRBV27
abundance: .
len: 13
d_gene: .
CDR3nt: TGTGCCAGCAGTATCCCACGGGGTGATACGCAGTATTTT
CDR3aa: CASSIPRGDTQYF

j_gene: TRBJ1-6
v_gene: TRBV20-1
abundance: .
len: 11
d_gene: .
CDR3nt: TGCAGTGCTAGAGATATGGACACCCTCCACTTT
CDR3aa: CSARDMDTLHF

j_gene: TRBJ2-5
v_gene: TRBV6-5
abundance: .
len: 16
d_gene: TRBD2
CDR3nt: TGTGCCAGCAGTTTGCGGACTAGCGGGCAACAAGAGACCCAGTACTTC
CDR3aa: CASSLRTSGQQETQYF

j_gene: TRBJ2-7
v_gene: TRBV29-1
abundance: .
len: 12
d_gene: .
CDR3nt: TGCAGCGTTGTTTCAGGGCCTGGCGAGCAGTACTTC
CDR3aa: CSVVSGPGEQYF

j_gene: TRBJ2-6
v_gene: TRBV27
abundance: .
len: 17
d_gene: TRBD2
CDR3nt: TGTGCCAGCAGTTACACGGGCGGGAGTTCCGGGGCCAACGTCCTGACTTTC
CDR3aa: CASSYTGGSSGANVLTF

j_gene: TRBJ1-5
v_gene: TRBV2
abundance: .
len: 15
d_gene: TRBD1
CDR3nt: TGTGCCAGCAGTTTCCGGGACAGGGCCAGTCAGCCCCAGCATTTT
CDR3aa: CASSFRDRASQPQHF

j_gene: TRBJ2-7
v_gene: TRBV7-9
abundance: few
len: 15
d_gene: TRBD2
CDR3nt: TGTGCCAGCAGCCCCCGACTAGCGGGAGATAGCGAGCAGTACTTC
CDR3aa: CASSPRLAGDSEQYF

j_gene: TRBJ2-1
v_gene: TRBV13
abundance: .
len: 15
d_gene: TRBD1
CDR3nt: TGTGCCAGCAGCTTAATGGGACAGTCTAACAATGAGCAGTTCTTC
CDR3aa: CASSLMGQSNNEQFF

j_gene: TRBJ1-2
v_gene: TRBV6-5
abundance: .
len: 14
d_gene: .
CDR3nt: TGTGCAACCATCGGGGAACTCAATATCGGTGGCTACACCTTC
CDR3aa: CATIGELNIGGYTF

j_gene: TRBJ2-1
v_gene: TRBV18
abundance: once
len: 13
d_gene: .
CDR3nt: TGTGCCAGCTTCACAGAGTCTCCGGTGGAGGGGTTCTTC
CDR3aa: CASFTESPVEGFF

j_gene: TRBJ1-1
v_gene: TRBV9
abundance: .
len: 14
d_gene: .
CDR3nt: TGTGCCAGCAGCGTCACAGGGTCGAACACTGAAGCTTTCTTT
CDR3aa: CASSVTGSNTEAFF

j_gene: TRBJ2-7
v_gene: TRBV2
abundance: .
len: 15
d_gene: TRBD1
CDR3nt: TGTGCCAGCAGTGGTACCGGGACAGGGTCCTACGAGCAGTACTTC
CDR3aa: CASSGTGTGSYEQYF

j_gene: TRBJ2-7
v_gene: TRBV27
abundance: .
len: 14
d_gene: .
CDR3nt: TGTGCCAGCAGATTGGGGGGTTCCGGCTACGAGCAGTACTTC
CDR3aa: CASRLGGSGYEQYF

j_gene: TRBJ1-2
v_gene: TRBV7-8
abundance: .
len: 12
d_gene: .
CDR3nt: TGTGCCAGCTCTGCGGGTTCAGATGGCTACACCTTC
CDR3aa: CASSAGSDGYTF

j_gene: TRBJ2-3
v_gene: TRBV27
abundance: .
len: 19
d_gene: TRBD2
CDR3nt: TGTGCCAGCATGCCACGCGCCCGAAGCGGACTAGCGGGAGTTGATACGCAGTATTTT
CDR3aa: CASMPRARSGLAGVDTQYF

j_gene: TRBJ1-5
v_gene: TRBV30
abundance: .
len: 15
d_gene: .
CDR3nt: TGTGCCTGGAGTGTTGACACCAACCCAGTGCAGCCCCAGCATTTT
CDR3aa: CAWSVDTNPVQPQHF

j_gene: TRBJ2-1
v_gene: TRBV5-4
abundance: .
len: 15
d_gene: TRBD1
CDR3nt: TGTGCCAGCAGCTCAACCGGGACAGGGGGCGATGAGCAGTTCTTC
CDR3aa: CASSSTGTGGDEQFF

j_gene: TRBJ1-1
v_gene: TRBV20-1
abundance: .
len: 11
d_gene: .
CDR3nt: TGCAGTGCTAGAGACTTCCCTGAAGCTTTCTTT
CDR3aa: CSARDFPEAFF

j_gene: TRBJ1-1
v_gene: TRBV3-1/TRBV3-2
abundance: .
len: 14
d_gene: .
CDR3nt: TGTGCCAGCAGCCAGCACACAGGATCCACTGAAGCTTTCTTT
CDR3aa: CASSQHTGSTEAFF

j_gene: TRBJ1-1
v_gene: TRBV5-1
abundance: .
len: 16
d_gene: .
CDR3nt: TGCGCCAGCAGCTTGTGGTCACCGGGACACCCCGGCGGCGCTTTCTTT
CDR3aa: CASSLWSPGHPGGAFF

j_gene: TRBJ1-5
v_gene: TRBV4-2
abundance: .
len: 15
d_gene: TRBD1
CDR3nt: TGTGCCAGCAGCACTGTGGGACAGGGTTTCCAGCCCCAGCATTTT
CDR3aa: CASSTVGQGFQPQHF

j_gene: TRBJ1-4
v_gene: TRBV7-9
abundance: .
len: 16
d_gene: .
CDR3nt: TGTGCCAGCCGACCCCTCGGGGCGGGGACTAATGAAAAACTGTTTTTT
CDR3aa: CASRPLGAGTNEKLFF

j_gene: TRBJ2-7
v_gene: TRBV5-1
abundance: .
len: 14
d_gene: .
CDR3nt: TGCGCCAGCAGCTTTGTTAGCGGTTCCTACGAGCAGTACTTC
CDR3aa: CASSFVSGSYEQYF

j_gene: TRBJ1-2
v_gene: TRBV9
abundance: .
len: 15
d_gene: .
CDR3nt: TGTGCCAGCAGCGTAGCGTTTCGGGGTCTGGAGGGCTACACCTTC
CDR3aa: CASSVAFRGLEGYTF

j_gene: TRBJ1-5
v_gene: TRBV28
abundance: .
len: 16
d_gene: .
CDR3nt: TGTGCCAGCAGTTTATTACTCGGAGTTAGCAATCAGCCCCAGCATTTT
CDR3aa: CASSLLLGVSNQPQHF

j_gene: TRBJ1-1
v_gene: TRBV3-1/TRBV3-2
abundance: .
len: 15
d_gene: .
CDR3nt: TGTGCCAGCAGCCAAGGACAGGTCCTGAACACTGAAGCTTTCTTT
CDR3aa: CASSQGQVLNTEAFF

j_gene: TRBJ2-6
v_gene: TRBV3-1/TRBV3-2
abundance: .
len: 15
d_gene: .
CDR3nt: TGTGCCAGCAGCTATCAGGACTCTGGGGCCAACGTCCTGACTTTC
CDR3aa: CASSYQDSGANVLTF

j_gene: TRBJ1-2
v_gene: TRBV28
abundance: .
len: 13
d_gene: .
CDR3nt: TGTGCCACCGCCTCCGGGACTAACTATGGCTACACCTTC
CDR3aa: CATASGTNYGYTF

j_gene: TRBJ2-2
v_gene: TRBV5-8
abundance: .
len: 18
d_gene: TRBD2
CDR3nt: TGTGCCAGCAGCTTGCCTAGCGGGAGGGCCCAGGGCACCGGGGAGCTGTTTTTT
CDR3aa: CASSLPSGRAQGTGELFF

j_gene: TRBJ1-2
v_gene: TRBV5-1
abundance: once
len: 15
d_gene: TRBD1
CDR3nt: TGCGCCAGCAGCCGATCGACAGGGGTCAACTATGGCTACACCTTC
CDR3aa: CASSRSTGVNYGYTF

j_gene: TRBJ1-3
v_gene: TRBV19
abundance: .
len: 16
d_gene: .
CDR3nt: TGTGCCAGTAGTATAGATGGCGGACAGCTTGGAAACACCATATATTTT
CDR3aa: CASSIDGGQLGNTIYF

j_gene: TRBJ1-6
v_gene: TRBV9
abundance: .
len: 16
d_gene: .
CDR3nt: TGTGCCAGCAGCGTCCCGCAGGGCACCTATAATTCACCCCTCCACTTT
CDR3aa: CASSVPQGTYNSPLHF